This is a list of T cell receptor beta chains from one sample in a study of T-cell memory formation after mild COVID-19. TCRdb ran MiXCR on the 5' RACE reads and lists one entry per CDR3 protein. This sample has roughly 600,000 distinct CDR3 sequences, with about a sixth found just once. Specimen: PBMCs or a T cell subset sorted from them (not recorded which). Receptor source: an adult woman who had mild COVID-19 (a few samples of this study predate the infection). Cell type and time point are not known. The CDR3 runs from the conserved cysteine through the conserved F or W. The D gene is left open where the match is weak. Expanded clones are given a class, and other clones once, few, many or no size at all.

TRBV20-1,NA,NA,TRBJ2-3,CSAERVTDTQYF,TGCAGTGCTGAGCGGGTCACAGATACGCAGTATTTT
TRBV12-3/TRBV12-4,NA,NA,TRBJ1-1,CASSLSTRGTEAFF,TGTGCCAGCAGTTTATCCACCCGCGGGACTGAAGCTTTCTTT
TRBV5-1,few,TRBD1,TRBJ2-2,CASSLSGQGVGELFF,TGCGCCAGCAGCTTGTCAGGACAGGGTGTCGGGGAGCTGTTTTTT
TRBV12-3/TRBV12-4,few,NA,TRBJ1-6,CASSPSWDSPLHF,TGTGCCAGCAGTCCTAGCTGGGATTCACCCCTCCACTTT
TRBV12-3/TRBV12-4,NA,NA,TRBJ1-5,CASSLATPPQHF,TGTGCCAGCAGTTTAGCAACCCCGCCCCAGCATTTT
TRBV4-3,many,NA,TRBJ2-1,CASSPSVYSDEQFF,TGCGCCAGCAGCCCTAGCGTTTACTCCGATGAGCAGTTCTTC
TRBV14,NA,NA,TRBJ2-2,CASSQDGWGLGTGELFF,TGTGCCAGCAGCCAAGACGGCTGGGGGCTAGGCACCGGGGAGCTGTTTTTT
TRBV12-3/TRBV12-4,few,NA,TRBJ2-7,CASSSLGRGYEQYF,TGTGCCAGCAGTTCTTTGGGGCGAGGCTACGAGCAGTACTTC
TRBV12-3/TRBV12-4,few,NA,TRBJ2-7,CASSSSNRYEQYF,TGTGCCAGCAGTTCTAGCAATCGGTACGAGCAGTACTTC
TRBV30,few,TRBD1,TRBJ2-2,CAWSSGRGRPTGELFF,TGTGCCTGGAGTAGCGGCAGGGGGCGTCCCACCGGGGAGCTGTTTTTT
TRBV7-2,few,NA,TRBJ1-1,CASSLVGQHTEAFF,TGTGCCAGCAGCTTAGTGGGACAACACACTGAAGCTTTCTTT
TRBV15,many,TRBD2,TRBJ2-2,CATSRDTGGPGELFF,TGTGCCACCAGCAGAGATACGGGGGGGCCCGGGGAGCTGTTTTTT
TRBV9,NA,TRBD2,TRBJ2-7,CASSVAGGSEQYF,TGTGCCAGCAGCGTTGCGGGGGGGAGCGAGCAGTACTTC
TRBV15,many,TRBD2,TRBJ2-1,CATSRDAGGQEQFF,TGTGCCACCAGCAGAGACGCGGGGGGGCAGGAGCAGTTCTTC
TRBV9,NA,NA,TRBJ2-1,CASSVGVGEQFF,TGTGCCAGCAGCGTAGGGGTAGGGGAGCAGTTCTTC
TRBV20-1,few,NA,TRBJ2-7,CSAIPRGPHHLSYEQYF,TGCAGTGCTATCCCCAGGGGACCCCACCACCTCTCCTACGAGCAGTACTTC
TRBV9,NA,TRBD2,TRBJ2-5,CASSPSGVAGWQETQYF,TGTGCCAGCAGTCCCTCGGGCGTAGCGGGGTGGCAAGAGACCCAGTACTTC
TRBV4-1,NA,NA,TRBJ2-5,CASSQDGRGARGGGETQYF,TGCGCCAGCAGCCAAGATGGAAGGGGGGCGCGAGGTGGAGGGGAGACCCAGTACTTC
TRBV4-1,NA,NA,TRBJ2-1,CASSPMSNGDEQFF,TGCGCCAGCAGCCCGATGTCAAACGGCGATGAGCAGTTCTTC
TRBV9,NA,NA,TRBJ2-5,CASSVGDLQETQYF,TGTGCCAGCAGCGTAGGGGATTTACAAGAGACCCAGTACTTC
TRBV29-1,once,NA,TRBJ1-2,CSVWGDGYGYTF,TGCAGCGTGTGGGGTGATGGCTATGGCTACACCTTC
TRBV5-1,many,TRBD1,TRBJ2-3,CASSFPGQGADTQYF,TGCGCCAGCAGCTTTCCGGGACAGGGCGCAGATACGCAGTATTTT
TRBV9,NA,NA,TRBJ2-7,CASSVDGGLSYEQYF,TGTGCCAGCAGCGTAGACGGGGGGCTCTCCTACGAGCAGTACTTC
TRBV9,NA,NA,TRBJ2-3,CASSVASGADTQYF,TGTGCCAGCAGCGTAGCTTCCGGGGCAGATACGCAGTATTTT
TRBV20-1,NA,NA,TRBJ1-1,CSARSDRNTEAFF,TGCAGTGCAAGATCCGACAGGAACACTGAAGCTTTCTTT
TRBV3-1,few,NA,TRBJ2-2,CASRPTRAGELFF,TGTGCCAGCAGGCCAACGAGAGCCGGGGAGCTGTTTTTT
TRBV20-1,few,TRBD2,TRBJ2-3,CSAAGTSADTQYF,TGCAGTGCGGCCGGGACTAGTGCAGATACGCAGTATTTT
TRBV2,few,NA,TRBJ2-3,CASRRTGQLTDTQYF,TGTGCCAGCAGGCGCACAGGGCAACTCACAGATACGCAGTATTTT
TRBV7-6,NA,TRBD2,TRBJ2-3,CASSLEGGRGSTDTQYF,TGTGCCAGCAGCTTAGAGGGCGGGAGAGGGAGCACAGATACGCAGTATTTT
TRBV19,few,NA,TRBJ1-5,CASRTGRVQPQHF,TGTGCCAGTAGAACAGGGCGCGTTCAGCCCCAGCATTTT
TRBV24-1,few,NA,TRBJ1-5,CATSDLDTNQPQHF,TGTGCCACCAGTGATCTGGACACGAATCAGCCCCAGCATTTT
TRBV6-6,few,NA,TRBJ1-3,CASSYRLNSGNTIYF,TGTGCCAGCAGTTACCGACTCAACTCTGGAAACACCATATATTTT
TRBV3-1,few,NA,TRBJ2-7,CASSQEASWTSGEQYF,TGTGCCAGCAGCCAAGAGGCCTCCTGGACCTCCGGGGAGCAGTACTTC
TRBV30,few,NA,TRBJ1-2,CAWSLGNYGYTF,TGTGCCTGGAGTTTAGGAAACTATGGCTACACCTTC
TRBV6-5,few,NA,TRBJ2-1,CASSYSEQGGPGNEQFF,TGTGCCAGCAGTTACTCGGAGCAGGGGGGTCCTGGCAATGAGCAGTTCTTC
TRBV3-1,NA,NA,TRBJ1-3,CASSQTVLSGNTIYF,TGTGCCAGCAGCCAAACAGTCCTCTCTGGAAACACCATATATTTT
TRBV2,NA,NA,TRBJ2-1,CASSLSGALNNEQFF,TGTGCCAGCAGTCTTAGCGGAGCCTTGAACAATGAGCAGTTCTTC
TRBV6-2/TRBV6-3,NA,TRBD1,TRBJ2-7,CASSSWTGEQYF,TGTGCCAGCAGCTCATGGACAGGCGAGCAGTACTTC
TRBV4-3,NA,TRBD2,TRBJ2-1,CASSQEGTSGINEQFF,TGCGCCAGCAGCCAAGAAGGGACTAGCGGGATCAATGAGCAGTTCTTC
TRBV6-6,NA,NA,TRBJ2-2,CASSFRGGNTGELFF,TGTGCCAGCAGTTTCCGTGGGGGGAACACCGGGGAGCTGTTTTTT
TRBV2,NA,NA,TRBJ1-2,CAKEQGNYGYTF,TGTGCCAAGGAACAGGGAAACTATGGCTACACCTTC
TRBV9,NA,TRBD2,TRBJ2-7,CASSRGGVSYYEQYF,TGTGCCAGCAGCCGGGGAGGGGTTTCGTACTACGAGCAGTACTTC
TRBV7-3,few,NA,TRBJ1-1,CASSISGPGEAFF,TGTGCCAGCAGCATATCAGGGCCTGGCGAAGCTTTCTTT
TRBV20-1,few,NA,TRBJ2-1,CSARDHNEQFF,TGCAGTGCCCGAGATCACAATGAGCAGTTCTTC
TRBV11-3,NA,NA,TRBJ1-3,CASSRIGPSSGNTIYF,TGTGCCAGCAGCCGAATCGGGCCCTCCTCTGGAAACACCATATATTTT
TRBV7-8,many,NA,TRBJ1-1,CASSLTRAEAFF,TGTGCCAGCAGCCTTACAAGGGCTGAAGCTTTCTTT
TRBV29-1,few,NA,TRBJ2-5,CSVRGRNQETQYF,TGCAGCGTAAGGGGACGGAACCAAGAGACCCAGTACTTC
TRBV20-1,NA,TRBD1,TRBJ1-1,CSAQAGQGIGEAFF,TGCAGTGCTCAGGCGGGACAGGGAATTGGTGAAGCTTTCTTT
TRBV12-3/TRBV12-4,NA,NA,TRBJ2-7,CASTTGGGCREQYF,TGTGCCAGCACCACCGGAGGGGGGTGTCGCGAGCAGTACTTC